The 10 T cell receptor beta chains listed next were all sequenced from one sample in a study of blood T cell repertoires in COVID-19. Profiled with immunoSEQ multiplex PCR; TCRdb holds only in-frame clones, not every one. Among a few hundred thousand clones listed, 88% were seen once. Specimen: peripheral blood. These receptors were obtained from a woman between 25 and 40 years old with COVID-19, enrolled during active disease.

The chain joins TRBV4-2 to TRBJ1-2; D gene ambiguous. V lost 4 bases, J lost 6 bases, and 15 bases lay in between. This CDR3 spans 14 amino acids. Germline CDR1 is LGHNA and CDR2 is YNFKEQ. CDR3 sequence reads: CASSPEAPYDGYTF. CDR3 DNA: TGTGCCAGCAGCCCTGAGGCCCCTTATGATGGCTACACCTTC.

The V gene is TRBV14, the J gene TRBJ2-5; D possibly corresponds to TRBD2 (6 bases). Deletions cut 3 bases from V and 5 bases from J, with 19 bases between. The germline CDR1 and CDR2 sequences are SGHDN and FVKESK. The CDR3 extends over 16 amino acids. The CDR3 reads CASSQNVGGRGETQYF. DNA for the CDR3: TGTGCCAGCAGCCAGAATGTCGGGGGACGCGGGGAGACCCAGTACTTC.

This chain uses TRBV19 with TRBJ1-1; D uncertain. In germline, CDR1 is LNHDA, CDR2 SQIVND (reference sequence). Trimming took off 7 bases at V and 6 bases at J, with 12 bases between the two ends. The CDR3 length is 12 residues. For the CDR3, the DNA is TGTGCCAGTAACGCGGGGATCGCTGAAGCTTTCTTT. It encodes CASNAGIAEAFF.

This clone was observed a single time. The chain links TRBV2 to TRBJ1-2; 7 nucleotides match TRBD1. The germline CDR1 and CDR2 sequences are SNHLY and FYNNEI. V was clipped by 6 bases and J by 4 bases; unmatched bases: 8. CDR3 length equals 14 residues. CDR3 protein: CASRGDSNAYGYTF. CDR3 nucleotide sequence: TGTGCCAGCAGAGGGGACAGTAATGCCTATGGCTACACCTTC.

This chain uses TRBV2 with TRBJ2-5; 13 nucleotides line up with TRBD2. Trimming removed 6 bases from V and 5 bases from J; junction bases left unmatched: 12. CDR3 length equals 17 residues. CDR1 and CDR2 from the germline V gene are SNHLY and FYNNEI. In DNA, the CDR3 is TGTGCCAGCAGCTCTTCGCGGACTAGCGGGAGTTGGGAGACCCAGTACTTC. Its protein product is CASSSSRTSGSWETQYF.

The chain links TRBV18 to TRBJ2-2; TRBD2 might be the D (5 bases). Trimming shortened V by 1 base and J by 4 bases, and 10 bases separated the two germline ends. The CDR3 covers 15 residues. Germline V gene lookup returns CDR1 KGHSH and CDR2 LQKENI. CDR3 DNA: TGTGCCAGCTCACCACGGGAGTTAATCACCGGGGAGCTGTTTTTT. Protein: CASSPRELITGELFF.

The V and J genes are TRBV3-1 (or the pseudogene TRBV3-2) and TRBJ1-1; D unresolved. CDR1 is LGHDT, CDR2 YNNKEL, per germline (reference sequence). This CDR3 region has 14 residues. V gave up 0 bases and J gave up 8 bases, with 13 bases separating them. The CDR3 is CASSQDLWTLEAFF. For the CDR3, the DNA is TGTGCCAGCAGCCAAGATCTTTGGACTCTCGAAGCTTTCTTT.

This sequence joins TRBV9 and TRBJ1-1; no clear D gene. V dropped 1 base and J dropped 1 base, with 5 bases sitting between them. The CDR3 is 13 amino acids. CDR1 SGDLS and CDR2 YYNGEE come from the germline V gene. In DNA, the CDR3 is TGTGCCAGCAGCGTAACTACGAACACTGAAGCTTTCTTT. This encodes CASSVTTNTEAFF.

A single count supports this clone. The chain carries TRBV18 and TRBJ1-5; D unclear. This CDR3 has 15 amino acids. Germline CDR1 KGHSH, CDR2 LQKENI. Trimming stripped 1 base from V and 1 base from J, with 8 bases between. DNA for the CDR3: TGTGCCAGCTCACCACTCTCGGGGAGCAATCAGCCCCAGCATTTT. Its protein product is CASSPLSGSNQPQHF.

V and J are TRBV19 and TRBJ2-4, with 8 bases that match TRBD2. V trimming: 4 bases; J trimming: 3 bases; junction bases outside the gene matches: 8. The CDR3 runs to 16 residues. Germline CDR1 reads LNHDA; CDR2 reads SQIVND (reference sequence). This CDR3 is CASSNSGGAIKNIQYF. CDR3 nucleotides: TGTGCCAGTAGTAATTCCGGGGGGGCAATCAAAAACATTCAGTACTTC. The variable domain in full, completed from reference TRBV19 and TRBJ2-4, reads DGGITQSPKYLFRKEGQNVTLSCEQNLNHDAMYWYRQDPGQGLRLIYYSQIVNDFQKGDIAEGYSVSREKKESFPLTVTSAQKNPTAFYLCASSNSGGAIKNIQYFGAGTRLSVL.